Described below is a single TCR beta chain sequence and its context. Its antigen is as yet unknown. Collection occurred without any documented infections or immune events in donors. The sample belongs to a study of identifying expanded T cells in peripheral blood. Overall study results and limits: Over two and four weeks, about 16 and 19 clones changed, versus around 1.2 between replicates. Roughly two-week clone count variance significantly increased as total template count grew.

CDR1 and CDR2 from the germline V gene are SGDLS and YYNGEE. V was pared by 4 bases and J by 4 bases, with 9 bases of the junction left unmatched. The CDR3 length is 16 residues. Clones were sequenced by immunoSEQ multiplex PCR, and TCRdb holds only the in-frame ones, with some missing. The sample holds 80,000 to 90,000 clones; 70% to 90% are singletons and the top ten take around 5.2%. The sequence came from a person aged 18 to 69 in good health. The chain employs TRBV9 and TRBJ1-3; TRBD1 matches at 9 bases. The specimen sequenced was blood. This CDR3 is CASSTQGAGPGNTIYF. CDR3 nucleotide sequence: TGTGCCAGCAGCACACAGGGGGCAGGGCCCGGAAACACCATATATTTT.